This record concerns one TCR beta chain sequence. Its antigen is undetermined. This entry comes from a study of graft-versus-host responses after intestinal transplantation. About the study: Multivisceral, liver-intestinal, or isolated intestinal transplants were received by the recipients. Each recipient received anti-thymocyte globulin induction, then tacrolimus and steroids for about 3 years. Whole-study findings and limits: Patients who carried graft-donor T cell macrochimerism also had high graft-versus-host to host-versus-graft clonal ratios in their allografts. There was an association between peak levels of circulating GvH clones and early post-transplant HvG declines.

Using immunoSEQ multiplex PCR, the repertoire was profiled, and TCRdb retains in-frame clones only, with some absent. The table has roughly 100,000 clones, approximately 94% seen once. Trimming cost V 0 bases and J 5 bases, with 15 bases left between them. CDR3 length: 15 amino acids. Germline V CDR1 and CDR2: SGHRS, YFSETQ. This TCR came from a human donor who received an intestinal transplant. Sequencing used unstimulated CD8+ T cells sorted from spleen or lymph node cells, obtained before intestinal transplant. V usage is TRBV5-1 and J usage is TRBJ2-7; a possible D gene is TRBD1 (6 bases). The CDR3: CASSLGQGLGHEQYF. The CDR3 region has the DNA TGCGCCAGCAGCTTGGGGCAGGGGTTGGGACACGAGCAGTACTTC.